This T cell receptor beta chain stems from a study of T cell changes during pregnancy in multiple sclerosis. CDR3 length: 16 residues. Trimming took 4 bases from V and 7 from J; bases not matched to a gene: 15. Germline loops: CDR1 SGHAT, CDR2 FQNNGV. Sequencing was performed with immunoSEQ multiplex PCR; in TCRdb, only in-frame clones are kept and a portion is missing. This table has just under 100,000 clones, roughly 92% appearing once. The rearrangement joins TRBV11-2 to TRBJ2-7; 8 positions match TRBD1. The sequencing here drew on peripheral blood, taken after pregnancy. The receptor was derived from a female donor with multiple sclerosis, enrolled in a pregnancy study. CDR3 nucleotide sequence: TGTGCCAGCAGCTCGTCATACCAGGGGGCAACGCGGGAGCAGTACTTC. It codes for CASSSSYQGATREQYF.